The 7 T cell receptor beta chains reported below all come from one sample, sequenced in a study of blood T cell repertoires in COVID-19. Measured with immunoSEQ multiplex PCR; TCRdb has only the in-frame clones, and not every one. Of fewer than 250,000 clones listed, approximately 90% are singletons. Sample: peripheral blood. The receptors shown here come from a man aged 50-59 years with COVID-19, enrolled during active disease.

The chain carries TRBV4-3 and TRBJ2-7; possibly TRBD2 for D (7 bases). Germline V CDR1 and CDR2: LGHNA, YSLEER. Trimming shortened V by 3 bases and J by 3 bases, and 18 bases separated the two germline ends. The CDR3 is 16 amino acids. The CDR3 here is CASSQSYRGEGYEQYF. The DNA for the CDR3 is TGCGCCAGCAGCCAGAGTTATAGGGGGGAGGGCTACGAGCAGTACTTC.

This chain links TRBV2 with TRBJ2-1; 8 positions match TRBD2. V lost 6 bases and J lost 4; bases outside the gene matches: 8. CDR1 and CDR2 from the germline V gene are SNHLY and FYNNEI. CDR3 size: 15 residues. The CDR3 sequence is CASRETSGPYNEQFF. CDR3 DNA: TGTGCCAGCAGAGAAACTAGCGGACCATACAATGAGCAGTTCTTC.

This clone is a singleton in its sample. V gene TRBV7-6 combines with J gene TRBJ2-5; 8 bases fit TRBD1. The CDR3 sequence is 16 residues long. V was pared by 3 bases and J by 4 bases, with 10 bases of the junction left unmatched. From germline, CDR1 is SGHVS and CDR2 FNYEAQ. The CDR3 coding sequence is TGTGCCAGCAGCTTGGGGGCAGGGGGCAGTCGAGAGACCCAGTACTTC. Amino acid sequence: CASSLGAGGSRETQYF. The whole variable domain, remainder taken from reference TRBV7-6 and TRBJ2-5, is GAGVSQSPRYKVTKRGQDVALRCDPISGHVSLYWYRQALGQGPEFLTYFNYEAQQDKSGLPNDRFSAERPEGSISTLTIQRTEQRDSAMYRCASSLGAGGSRETQYFGPGTRLLVL.

This chain connects TRBV6-4 to TRBJ2-2; 9 positions match TRBD2. The CDR3 contains 15 residues. With V trimmed by 2 bases and J by 4 bases, 2 bases remained unmatched. Germline lookup yields CDR1 MRHNA and CDR2 SNTAGT. This CDR3 is CASSDRGLATGELFF. The CDR3 nucleotides read TGTGCCAGCAGTGACAGGGGACTAGCCACCGGGGAGCTGTTTTTT.

This chain uses TRBV20-1 with TRBJ1-6, with TRBD1 identical over 7 bases. The length of the CDR3 is 13 residues. V gave up 3 bases and J gave up 8 bases; unmatched junction bases: 4. Germline CDR1 reads DFQATT; CDR2 reads SNEGSKA (reference sequence). This chain's CDR3 is CSASWQGDSPLHF. Written as DNA, the CDR3 is TGCAGTGCTAGTTGGCAGGGGGATTCACCCCTCCACTTT.

The chain recombines TRBV19 with TRBJ1-1, with 10 bases that match TRBD1. With V trimmed by 3 bases and J by 5 bases, 9 bases remained unmatched. The CDR3 extends over 16 amino acids. Germline V gene sequence: CDR1 LNHDA, CDR2 SQIVND (reference sequence). CDR3 sequence: CASSIRTGGRWTEAFF. Here the CDR3 DNA reads TGTGCCAGTAGTATCCGGACAGGGGGGCGGTGGACTGAAGCTTTCTTT.

V and J are TRBV19 and TRBJ2-5; 9 positions agree with TRBD1. V was clipped by 6 bases and J by 5 bases; unmatched bases: 13. The CDR3 is made up of 16 amino acids. Germline CDR1 and CDR2: LNHDA and SQIVND (reference sequence). CDR3 residues: CASRATPGQGGETQYF. The CDR3 DNA reads TGTGCCAGTAGAGCAACGCCGGGACAGGGAGGTGAGACCCAGTACTTC.